A single sample gave rise to the 11 T cell receptor beta chains below, sequenced in a study of cytomegalovirus exposure and HLA in healthy donors (dated by TCRdb to about 2017). Library preparation used the immunoSEQ multiplex PCR assay. A mixture of 60 forward primers for TCR Vbeta segments and 13 reverse primers for TCR Jbeta segments was used in the multiplex PCR. Entries here come from immuneACCESS through TCRdb and include only in-frame sequences with V and J called. Some clones fail to appear in such tables; in the studies checked, an unresolved V gene covers under half of the shortfall, and the cause of the remainder is unknown. For this sample the table gives hundreds of thousands of clones, of which roughly 84% were detected only once. Approximately 1.4% of the sample rests with the top ten. Sequencing was performed on PBMCs. The receptors derive from a girl aged 5 to 17 in good health and CMV-seronegative.

This chain links TRBV6-5 with TRBJ2-7; TRBD1 agrees at 7 bases. Trimming took 0 bases from V and 3 from J; bases not matched to a gene: 5. The CDR3 totals 15 residues. CDR1 is MNHEY, CDR2 SVGAGI, per germline. CDR3 in amino acids: CASSYSNQGVYEQYF. The CDR3 coding sequence is TGTGCCAGCAGTTACTCCAACCAGGGGGTCTACGAGCAGTACTTC.

The CDR3 spells CASSFAQGQMNTGELFF. CDR3 coding DNA: TGCGCCAGCAGCTTTGCCCAGGGACAGATGAACACCGGGGAGCTGTTTTTT. V is TRBV5-1 and J is TRBJ2-2, with 7 bases lining up with TRBD1. V shed 2 bases and J 1 base; nucleotides not matched to a gene: 8. CDR3 size: 17 residues. CDR1 is SGHRS and CDR2 is YFSETQ in the germline V gene.

The V and J genes are TRBV6-1 and TRBJ2-7, with 7 bases identical to TRBD1. The CDR3 runs to 15 residues. V shed 7 bases, J shed 0 bases, and the junction held 9 bases outside the gene matches. Germline V CDR1 and CDR2: MNHNS, SASEGT. The CDR3 region is CASNQQGLVSYEQYF. In DNA, the CDR3 is TGTGCCAGCAACCAACAGGGGTTGGTCTCCTACGAGCAGTACTTC.

The chain is built from TRBV10-3 and TRBJ1-5, with D tentatively TRBD1 (6 bases). CDR1 is ENHRY and CDR2 is SYGVKD in the germline V gene. The V and J ends lost 2 bases and 9 bases respectively, with 17 bases between them. The length of the CDR3 is 15 residues. The CDR3 here is CAISETAGAAGPQHF. The CDR3 DNA reads as TGTGCCATCAGTGAGACGGCGGGGGCTGCAGGGCCCCAGCATTTT.

CDR3 residues: CASGAVNTEAFF. DNA of the CDR3: TGTGCCAGCGGGGCGGTGAACACTGAAGCTTTCTTT. The chain combines TRBV6-5 with TRBJ1-1; perhaps TRBD1 as D (5 bases). The CDR3 runs to 12 residues. V was cut by 8 bases and J by 0 bases, with 7 bases left in between. Germline-derived CDR1 and CDR2 are MNHEY and SVGAGI.

This clone occurred once. The chain uses TRBV7-2 and TRBJ1-2, with D maybe TRBD1 (6 bases). The CDR3 runs 16 residues. With 4 bases removed from V and 8 bases from J, the gap between germline ends came to 23 bases. The V gene's germline CDR1 is SGHTA and CDR2 FQGNSA. Here the CDR3 DNA reads TGTGCCAGCAGCTCACAGGGTGGTCTCGCTGGGAAAGGCTACACCTTC. Translated: CASSSQGGLAGKGYTF.

The rearrangement links TRBV13 to TRBJ2-3; perhaps TRBD2 as D (7 bases). The CDR3 loop spans 15 amino acids. The germline CDR1 and CDR2 sequences are PRHDT and FYEKMQ (reference sequence). Trimming took 1 base from V and 2 from J, leaving 10 bases between them. CDR3 DNA: TGTGCCAGCAGCTTAGCGGGGGGCTACACAGATACGCAGTATTTT. Translating it yields CASSLAGGYTDTQYF.

The chain joins TRBV19 to TRBJ1-1; no clear D. The CDR3 covers 17 residues. Germline V CDR1 and CDR2: LNHDA, SQIVND (reference sequence). V was cut by 4 bases and J by 3 bases, with 21 bases left in between. CDR3 DNA sequence: TGTGCCAGTAGTACCCTTCGCCGGAACAAGCGGGACACTGAAGCTTTCTTT. This translates into CASSTLRRNKRDTEAFF.

This clone was recorded once. The chain combines TRBV28 with TRBJ1-2; D gene ambiguous. The germline V gene encodes CDR1 MDHEN and CDR2 SYDVKM. Trimming cost V 3 bases and J 4 bases, with 9 bases left between them. This CDR3 comprises 13 residues. In DNA, the CDR3 is TGTGCCAGCAGTTTCCTTGGCAGCTATGGCTACACCTTC. Its translation: CASSFLGSYGYTF.

The chain recombines TRBV18 with TRBJ1-2; TRBD1 agrees at 9 bases. Unmatched junction bases numbered 1, after V lost 0 bases and J lost 5 bases. The germline CDR1 and CDR2 sequences are KGHSH and LQKENI. CDR3 length equals 14 residues. The CDR3 DNA is TGTGCCAGCTCACCACCGGGGACAGGGTATGGCTACACCTTC. This codes for CASSPPGTGYGYTF.

This sequence joins TRBV18 and TRBJ1-4; D gene ambiguous. CDR1 KGHSH and CDR2 LQKENI come from the germline V gene. This CDR3 spans 17 amino acids. The V end lost 6 bases, the J end lost 7 bases, and 24 bases lay between the germline ends. The CDR3 nucleotides read TGTGCCAGCTCCCCTATAGTGACGGACTCTAATGGTGAAAAACTGTTTTTT. Its translation is CASSPIVTDSNGEKLFF.